The 13 T cell receptor beta chains in this list originate from one sample, sequenced in a study of cytotoxic CD8 clonotypes in ibrutinib-treated CLL. Profiling relied on immunoSEQ multiplex PCR, and the TCRdb table lists in-frame clones only, not all of them. The sample shows 150,000 to 200,000 clones, about 80% of them seen only once. The source material was PBMCs, sampled after 24 months of ibrutinib treatment. These receptors were obtained from a human donor with chronic lymphocytic leukemia.

This chain joins TRBV10-3 and TRBJ1-6; 9 bases align to TRBD1. The CDR3 totals 15 residues. The germline gives CDR1 ENHRY, CDR2 SYGVKD. The V gene end was trimmed by 3 bases and the J gene end by 6 bases; junction bases not matched to a gene: 3. The CDR3 bases are TGTGCCATCAGTGACGGGACAGGGATTAATTCACCCCTCCACTTT. Amino acids: CAISDGTGINSPLHF.

The chain uses TRBV11-3 and TRBJ2-7; the D is unclear. V lost 0 bases, J lost 6 bases, and 9 bases lay in between. CDR1 and CDR2 from the germline V gene are SGHNT and YENEEA. CDR3 length equals 13 residues. The CDR3 DNA is TGTGCCAGCAGCTTAGAGGCTGACGGCGAGCAGTACTTC. As protein: CASSLEADGEQYF.

J is TRBJ1-1 and V is TRBV5-1; 9 bases map to TRBD1. The V gene end was trimmed by 4 bases and the J gene end by 1 base; junction bases not matched to a gene: 8. The germline V gene encodes CDR1 SGHRS and CDR2 YFSETQ. This CDR3 contains 16 residues. The CDR3 nucleotides are TGCGCCAGCAGCCCGGACAGGGGACGGAGGAACACTGAAGCTTTCTTT. Residues: CASSPDRGRRNTEAFF.

This clone came up a few times. The chain combines TRBV6-5 with TRBJ1-2, with D uncertain. Germline-derived CDR1 and CDR2 are MNHEY and SVGAGI. V shed 7 bases and J shed 2 bases, with 11 bases lying between them. The CDR3 totals 13 residues. The CDR3 DNA reads as TGTGCCAGCACAAGGACGGTAAACTATGGCTACACCTTC. Its translation is CASTRTVNYGYTF.

This clone was seen repeatedly, ten times or more. The rearrangement links TRBV5-1 to TRBJ1-1; D is uncertain. Germline CDR1 reads SGHRS; CDR2 reads YFSETQ. The CDR3 has 10 amino acids. The V end lost 6 bases, the J end lost 5 bases, and 5 bases lay between the germline ends. The CDR3 DNA is TGCGCCAGCACGAAGACTGAAGCTTTCTTT. This gives the protein CASTKTEAFF. The whole variable domain, filled in from reference TRBV5-1 and TRBJ1-1, reads KAGVTQTPRYLIKTRGQQVTLSCSPISGHRSVSWYQQTPGQGLQFLFEYFSETQRNKGNFPGRFSGRQFSNSRSEMNVSTLELGDSALYLCASTKTEAFFGQGTRLTVV.

The J gene is TRBJ1-1, the V gene TRBV2; TRBD1 matches 11 bases. The V segment lost 5 bases and the J segment 4 bases; nucleotides outside the gene matches: 6. This CDR3 spans 15 amino acids. The germline V gene encodes CDR1 SNHLY and CDR2 FYNNEI. The CDR3, as DNA: TGTGCCAGCAGTTGGACAGGGGGCTGGCTCACTGAAGCTTTCTTT. Protein sequence: CASSWTGGWLTEAFF.

As regards this clone: A junction end diverges from the germline sequence, so it may reflect a read error. The chain carries TRBV7-7 and TRBJ2-1; no definite D call. Per germline, CDR1 SSHAT and CDR2 FNYEAQ (reference sequence). The CDR3 extends over 13 amino acids. The CDR3, as DNA: TGTGCTAGCAGCTTAGATATCATCAATGAGCAGTTCTTC. Its protein is CASSLDIINEQFF.

The rearrangement links TRBV2 to TRBJ1-2, with 7 bases identical to TRBD1. The CDR3 covers 15 residues. The germline V gene encodes CDR1 SNHLY and CDR2 FYNNEI. The V gene end was trimmed by 5 bases and the J gene end by 0 bases; junction bases not matched to a gene: 6. In DNA, the CDR3 is TGTGCCAGCAGTCCAACAGGGGAAGCTAACTATGGCTACACCTTC. This codes for CASSPTGEANYGYTF.

The chain joins TRBV7-2 to TRBJ2-7, with D possibly being TRBD1 or TRBD2 (5 bases each). CDR1 and CDR2 (germline): SGHTA, FQGNSA. Trimming stripped 5 bases from V and 7 bases from J, with 12 bases between. The CDR3 sequence is 12 residues long. In DNA, the CDR3 is TGTGCCAGCAGCCGAGCTTGGGGGGAGCAGTACTTC. This translates into CASSRAWGEQYF.

The V and J genes are TRBV5-6 and TRBJ2-1; possible D gene TRBD2, 6 bases. Trimming stripped 2 bases from V and 6 bases from J, with 12 bases between. Germline loops: CDR1 SGHDT, CDR2 YYEEEE. The CDR3 runs 14 residues. The DNA of the CDR3 is TGTGCCAGCAGCTTATCGTGGAGGGTCAATGAGCAGTTCTTC. This codes for CASSLSWRVNEQFF.

The gene calls are TRBV6-1 and TRBJ2-7, with D maybe TRBD2 (6 bases). Germline CDR1 and CDR2: MNHNS and SASEGT. V was clipped by 3 bases and J by 4 bases, with 13 bases between them. CDR3 length: 14 residues. Here the CDR3 reads CASSDRVGGYEQYF. The CDR3 DNA is TGTGCCAGCAGTGACAGGGTCGGGGGATACGAGCAGTACTTC.

This chain joins TRBV5-1 and TRBJ2-1, with D perhaps matching TRBD1 or TRBD2 (5 bases each). V dropped 1 base and J dropped 2 bases, with 13 bases sitting between them. Germline values: CDR1 SGHRS, CDR2 YFSETQ. The CDR3 spans 16 residues. CDR3 in DNA: TGCGCCAGCAGCTTGAGCGGATGGGGCGCCTACAATGAGCAGTTCTTC. Translating gives CASSLSGWGAYNEQFF. Based on the CDR3 plus reference TRBV5-1 and TRBJ2-1, the full variable domain is KAGVTQTPRYLIKTRGQQVTLSCSPISGHRSVSWYQQTPGQGLQFLFEYFSETQRNKGNFPGRFSGRQFSNSRSEMNVSTLELGDSALYLCASSLSGWGAYNEQFFGPGTRLTVL.

The chain employs TRBV29-1 and TRBJ1-2; D perhaps matches TRBD1 (5 bases). The CDR3 length is 16 residues. Trimming took off 6 bases at V and 3 bases at J, with 23 bases between the two ends. CDR1 and CDR2 (germline): SQVTM, ANQGSEA. The CDR3 nucleotides read TGCAGCGTCCTCAGACCCCCAGTAGGGGAGGACTATGGCTACACCTTC. The encoded protein is CSVLRPPVGEDYGYTF.